This is a list of T cell receptor beta chains from one sample in a study of CD8 T cells in Susac syndrome. TCRdb itself ran the immunoSEQ multiplex PCR reads through MiXCR, one entry per CDR3 protein. The sample records about 150,000 distinct CDR3 sequences, roughly 94% being singletons. Specimen: CD8+ T cells from PBMCs. Receptors were obtained from a human donor with Susac syndrome. The CDR3 runs from the conserved cysteine through the conserved F or W. The order of the fields is clone size, D gene, V gene, J gene, CDR3 DNA, CDR3 protein. D genes are given only for firm matches. Where a row states a size, it is once, few, many or the class of an expanded clone; other rows omit it.

-	-	TRBV4-1	TRBJ2-1	TGCGCCAGCAGCCAAGATCAGCACAATGAGCAGTTCTTC	CASSQDQHNEQFF
once	TRBD1	TRBV7-2	TRBJ1-5	TGTGCCAGCAGCTTAGAGTGGACAGGGGTTTTTCAGCCCCAGCATTTT	CASSLEWTGVFQPQHF
once	TRBD2	TRBV6-4	TRBJ2-1	TGTGCCAGCAGTGTGGGGCGGGGGGCCTACAATGAGCAGTTCTTC	CASSVGRGAYNEQFF
-	-	TRBV7-8	TRBJ2-1	TGTGCCAGCAGCTTAGGTTCAGGGGTCAATGAGCAGTTCTTC	CASSLGSGVNEQFF
-	-	TRBV5-4	TRBJ1-2	TGTGCCAGCAGAAACCAGTTGCAGGGGTACACCTTC	CASRNQLQGYTF
-	TRBD2	TRBV9	TRBJ2-3	TGTGCCAGCAGCGACGGACTAGCGGGCCTCACAGATACGCAGTATTTT	CASSDGLAGLTDTQYF
-	TRBD2	TRBV13	TRBJ2-7	TGTGCCAGCAGCTCCTACGGACTAGGGTACGAGCAGTACTTC	CASSSYGLGYEQYF
-	-	TRBV6-1	TRBJ2-7	TGTGCCAGCAGTGAAGCGCCAGGACAGACCTACGAGCAGTACTTC	CASSEAPGQTYEQYF
-	TRBD2	TRBV7-8	TRBJ2-7	TGTGCCAGCAGCTTAGCGGGATCTGGACTAGCGGGAGCGTATGAGCAGTACTTC	CASSLAGSGLAGAYEQYF
once	TRBD1	TRBV29-1	TRBJ2-1	TGCAGCGTTGAGACGGGACAGGGCACACAGTTCTTC	CSVETGQGTQFF
-	TRBD1	TRBV28	TRBJ2-7	TGTGCCAGCAGCTTACCCGCCGGGACAGGGACGTTCGAGCAGTACTTC	CASSLPAGTGTFEQYF
-	-	TRBV19	TRBJ2-1	TGTGCCAGTAGTATGGGACTCCTGGAGTTCTTC	CASSMGLLEFF
-	-	TRBV14	TRBJ2-7	TGTGCCAGCAGCCGCGAGGGGATCCCCTACGAGCAGTACTTC	CASSREGIPYEQYF
once	-	TRBV5-6	TRBJ2-2	TGTGCCAGCAGCGGACTGGTCTTGAAGGGCACCGGGGAGCTGTTTTTT	CASSGLVLKGTGELFF
-	TRBD2	TRBV7-8	TRBJ2-5	TGTGCCAGCAGCCCCGTTGTATTGTTGGTTAGCGGGAGTGAAGAGACCCAGTACTTC	CASSPVVLLVSGSEETQYF
-	-	TRBV7-8	TRBJ1-2	TGTGCCAGCAGCTCAGGAGGGACGTCCTATGGCTACACCTTC	CASSSGGTSYGYTF
-	-	TRBV6-5	TRBJ2-6	TGTGCCAGCAGTATTAACCCCGCTGGGGCCAACGTCCTGACTTTC	CASSINPAGANVLTF
-	-	TRBV15	TRBJ2-1	TGTGCCACCAGCACCCCACCGGACGCGGACCTAACCTACAATGAGCAGTTCTTC	CATSTPPDADLTYNEQFF
-	TRBD2	TRBV12-5	TRBJ2-3	TGTGCTAGTGGTTTCGGTAGCGGGAAGGTCGTTATCACAGATACGCAGTATTTT	CASGFGSGKVVITDTQYF
-	-	TRBV28	TRBJ2-3	TGTGCCAGCTACTCCCTTTCTCCAGACGGCACAGATACGCAGTATTTT	CASYSLSPDGTDTQYF
-	-	TRBV12-3/TRBV12-4	TRBJ1-1	TGTGCCAGCAACTACAGGGAGAACACTGAAGCTTTCTTT	CASNYRENTEAFF
-	TRBD2	TRBV15	TRBJ2-3	TGTGCCACCAGCACTTCGGGACTAGGGGATACGCAGTATTTT	CATSTSGLGDTQYF
-	-	TRBV29-1	TRBJ2-4	TGCAGCGTTGAAATGGGGACCGGGACAAGCAGTCTAGCCAAAAACATTCAGTACTTC	CSVEMGTGTSSLAKNIQYF
-	TRBD2	TRBV3-1	TRBJ2-7	TGTGCCAGCAGCCAAGATGAAGGGTTTGGACTAGCGGGACATGTCTACGAGCAGTACTTC	CASSQDEGFGLAGHVYEQYF
-	-	TRBV27	TRBJ1-1	TGTGCCAGCAGTTTATCCCGGGCGGTCACTGAAGCTTTCTTT	CASSLSRAVTEAFF
-	-	TRBV28	TRBJ2-1	TGTGCCAGCAGTCCACCGGACAGCTCGGGGCAGTTCTTC	CASSPPDSSGQFF
-	-	TRBV12-3/TRBV12-4	TRBJ1-2	TGTGCCAGCAGCTCGGGACCTGACTATGGCTACACCTTC	CASSSGPDYGYTF